This TCR beta chain was captured in a study of T-cell reconstitution after alpha-beta-depleted transplantation in children (dated by TCRdb to 2015 to 2016). About the investigation overall: Using TCR repertoire profiling, the study quantitatively followed how T-cell immune reconstitution unfolded in children after TCRalphabeta/CD19-depleted allogeneic hematopoietic cell transplantation.

Library preparation used PCR. The sample was run on an Illumina HiSeq 2500. Molecular barcoding was employed in the preparation of TCR libraries, with unique molecular identifiers being used to normalize TCRbeta repertoire quantification. TCRdb reprocessed the public reads (quality trimming at Q25 with fastp, clone calling with MiXCR) and kept in-frame beta chains. Identical CDR3 protein sequences are pooled into one entry, listed with their most common genes and DNA. Present in this sample are approximately 630,000 distinct CDR3 sequences, about an eighth of which were seen just once. Clones ranked in the top ten supply approximately 0.8% of the sample. The treatment or condition label for this specimen denotes: allogeneic hematopoietic cell transplantation with graft depleted of TCRalphabeta T cells and CD19 B cells. The transplant recipients were children given TCRalphabeta/CD19-depleted allogeneic hematopoietic cell grafts.

Compared with germline, V lacks 5 bases and J lacks 1 base; bases without a gene match: 15. There are 21 amino acids in the CDR3, from cysteine to phenylalanine inclusive. Just the 63-base CDR3 DNA is kept, in frame starting at base 1. The germline V gene gives CDR1 as SGHVS and CDR2 as FNYEAQ. This clonotype was recorded a few times. No antigen is known for it. No base quality information exists; no much larger clone differs at one position. Study-wide findings and limitations: In some patients, the high TCRbeta diversity seen at day 60 was put down to recipient T cells and intrathymic progenitors that had survived conditioning. About two months after transplant, the apparently early recovery of alphabetaT-cell counts reportedly depended on just several hundred clones that had expanded rapidly and came from non-depleted graft cells. Over the following months the frequencies of hyperexpanded clones went down, and after one year T-cell counts and TCRbeta diversity were mostly credited to newly produced T cells.

The chain was built from TRBV7-6 and TRBJ2-2; a stretch of 14 junction bases matches TRBD2. Source: PBMCs, taken before TCRalphabeta/CD19-depleted stem cell transplant. The TCR comes from a girl aged 2 to 9 with congenital amegakaryocytic thrombocytopenia, due to receive a stem cell transplant. The nucleotide sequence is given as TGTGCCAGCAGCGTATTTCTAGGGACAGGGACTAGCGGGAGGAACACCGGGGAGCTGTTTTTT. Its coded protein is CASSVFLGTGTSGRNTGELFF.